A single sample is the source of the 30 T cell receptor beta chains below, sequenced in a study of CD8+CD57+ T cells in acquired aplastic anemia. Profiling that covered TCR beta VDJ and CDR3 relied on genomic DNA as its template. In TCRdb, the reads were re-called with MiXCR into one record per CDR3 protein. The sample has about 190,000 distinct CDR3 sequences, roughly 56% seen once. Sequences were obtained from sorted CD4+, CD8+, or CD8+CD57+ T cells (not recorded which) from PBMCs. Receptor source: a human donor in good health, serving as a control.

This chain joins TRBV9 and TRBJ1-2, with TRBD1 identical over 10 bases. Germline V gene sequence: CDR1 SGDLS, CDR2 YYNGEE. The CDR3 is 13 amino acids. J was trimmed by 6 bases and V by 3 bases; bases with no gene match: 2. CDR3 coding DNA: TGTGCCAGCAGCGGACAGGGGGCAAATGGCTACACCTTC. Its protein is CASSGQGANGYTF.

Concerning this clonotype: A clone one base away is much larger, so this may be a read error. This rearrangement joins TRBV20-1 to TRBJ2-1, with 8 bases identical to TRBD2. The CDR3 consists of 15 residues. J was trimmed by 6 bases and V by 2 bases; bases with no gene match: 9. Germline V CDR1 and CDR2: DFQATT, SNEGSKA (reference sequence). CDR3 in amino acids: CSARTSGGPPNEQFF. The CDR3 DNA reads TGCAGTGCTAGAACGAGCGGGGGACCACCCAATGAGCAGTTCTTC.

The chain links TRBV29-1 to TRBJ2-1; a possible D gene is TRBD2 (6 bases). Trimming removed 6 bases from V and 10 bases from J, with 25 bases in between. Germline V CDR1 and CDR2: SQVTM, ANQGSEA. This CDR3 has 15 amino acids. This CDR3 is CSVRRGGPRDYEQFF. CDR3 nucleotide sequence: TGCAGCGTCCGTAGGGGAGGCCCGCGCGATTACGAGCAGTTCTTC.

CDR3 in amino acids: CAINMGQGNTEAFF. CDR3 coding DNA: TGTGCCATCAATATGGGACAGGGGAACACTGAAGCTTTCTTT. The chain links TRBV10-3 to TRBJ1-1; TRBD1 aligns across 9 bases. V dropped 7 bases and J dropped 1; count of bases not matched to a gene: 4. Germline CDR1 ENHRY, CDR2 SYGVKD. CDR3 length: 14 residues.

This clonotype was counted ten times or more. The CDR3 protein is CAISELPGGEKLFF. Written as DNA, the CDR3 is TGTGCCATCAGTGAACTTCCCGGGGGTGAAAAACTGTTTTTT. The chain uses TRBV10-3 and TRBJ1-4; TRBD1 is a possible D gene (5 bases). Trimming removed 3 bases from V and 7 bases from J, with 12 bases in between. Germline lookup yields CDR1 ENHRY and CDR2 SYGVKD. The CDR3 loop spans 14 amino acids.

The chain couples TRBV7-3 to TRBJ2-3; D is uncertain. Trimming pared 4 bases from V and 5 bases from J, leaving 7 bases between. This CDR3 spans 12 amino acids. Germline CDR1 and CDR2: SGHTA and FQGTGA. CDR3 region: CASSSQGDTQYF. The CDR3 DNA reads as TGTGCCAGCAGCTCCCAAGGAGATACGCAGTATTTT. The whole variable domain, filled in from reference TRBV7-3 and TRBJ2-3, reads GAGVSQTPSNKVTEKGKYVELRCDPISGHTALYWYRQSLGQGPEFLIYFQGTGAADDSGLPNDRFFAVRPEGSVSTLKIQRTERGDSAVYLCASSSQGDTQYFGPGTRLTVL.

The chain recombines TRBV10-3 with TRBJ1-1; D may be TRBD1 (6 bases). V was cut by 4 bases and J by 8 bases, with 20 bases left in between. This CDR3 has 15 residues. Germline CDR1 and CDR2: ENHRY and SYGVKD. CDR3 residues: CAISGTGRQANEAFF. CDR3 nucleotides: TGTGCCATCAGTGGGACGGGGAGACAGGCAAACGAAGCTTTCTTT.

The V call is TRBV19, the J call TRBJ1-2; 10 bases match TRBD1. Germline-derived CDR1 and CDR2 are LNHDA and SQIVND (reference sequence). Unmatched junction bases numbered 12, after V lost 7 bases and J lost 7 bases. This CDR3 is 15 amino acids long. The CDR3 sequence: CASMGTGVTWGGYTF. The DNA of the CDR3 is TGTGCCAGTATGGGGACAGGGGTCACCTGGGGTGGCTACACCTTC. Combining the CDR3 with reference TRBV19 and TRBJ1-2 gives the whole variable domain DGGITQSPKYLFRKEGQNVTLSCEQNLNHDAMYWYRQDPGQGLRLIYYSQIVNDFQKGDIAEGYSVSREKKESFPLTVTSAQKNPTAFYLCASMGTGVTWGGYTFGSGTRLTVV.

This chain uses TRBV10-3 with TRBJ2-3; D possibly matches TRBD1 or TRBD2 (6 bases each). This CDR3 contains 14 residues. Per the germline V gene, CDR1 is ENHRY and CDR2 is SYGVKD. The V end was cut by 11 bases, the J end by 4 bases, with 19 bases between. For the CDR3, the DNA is TGTGCCGTCCAAGGGGGGATGAGCGCAGATACGCAGTATTTT. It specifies CAVQGGMSADTQYF.

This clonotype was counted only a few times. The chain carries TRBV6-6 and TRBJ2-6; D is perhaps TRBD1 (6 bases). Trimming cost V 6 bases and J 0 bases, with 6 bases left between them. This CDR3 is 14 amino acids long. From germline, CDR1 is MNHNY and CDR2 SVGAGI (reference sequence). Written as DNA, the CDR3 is TGTGCCAGCAGGGACAGCTCTGGGGCCAACGTCCTGACTTTC. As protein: CASRDSSGANVLTF.

The CDR3 region has the DNA TGCAGCGTTGTAGCGGTACAAGAGACCCAGTACTTC. Translated: CSVVAVQETQYF. This chain links TRBV29-1 with TRBJ2-5; tentative D call: TRBD2 (6 bases). CDR3 length: 12 residues. The V and J ends lost 4 bases and 2 bases respectively, with 8 bases between them. Looked up from germline, CDR1 is SQVTM and CDR2 is ANQGSEA.

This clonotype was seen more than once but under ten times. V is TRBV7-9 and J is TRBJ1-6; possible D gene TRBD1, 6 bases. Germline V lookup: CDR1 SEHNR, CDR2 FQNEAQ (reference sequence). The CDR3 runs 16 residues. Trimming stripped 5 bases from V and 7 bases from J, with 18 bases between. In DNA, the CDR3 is TGTGCCAGCAGCGGCGGACGGGGGACAAACAATTCACCCCTCCACTTT. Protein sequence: CASSGGRGTNNSPLHF. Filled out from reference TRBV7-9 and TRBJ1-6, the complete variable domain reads DTGVSQNPRHKITKRGQNVTFRCDPISEHNRLYWYRQTLGQGPEFLTYFQNEAQLEKSRLLSDRFSAERPKGSFSTLEIQRTEQGDSAMYLCASSGGRGTNNSPLHFGNGTRLTVT.

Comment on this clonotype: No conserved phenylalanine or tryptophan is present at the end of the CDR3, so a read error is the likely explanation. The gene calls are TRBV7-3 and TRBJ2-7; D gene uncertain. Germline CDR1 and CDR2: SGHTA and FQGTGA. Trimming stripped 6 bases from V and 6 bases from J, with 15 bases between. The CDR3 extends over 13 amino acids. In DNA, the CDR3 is TGTGCCAGCAGTCCCGATCTACTCGGCGAGCAGTACCTC. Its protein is CASSPDLLGEQYL.

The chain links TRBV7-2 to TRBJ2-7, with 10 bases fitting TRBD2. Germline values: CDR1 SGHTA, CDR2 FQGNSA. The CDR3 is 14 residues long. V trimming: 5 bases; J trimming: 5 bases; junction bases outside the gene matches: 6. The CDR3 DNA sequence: TGTGCCAGCAGCCAGACAGGGACTAGCGACGAGCAGTACTTC. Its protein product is CASSQTGTSDEQYF.

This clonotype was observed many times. The CDR3 DNA follows: TGTGCCAGCAGCCCTGGAGGGGCCAATTCACCCCTCCACTTT. Translation: CASSPGGANSPLHF. This chain uses TRBV28 with TRBJ1-6, with D possibly matching TRBD1 (5 bases). Germline V CDR1 and CDR2: MDHEN, SYDVKM. With 6 bases removed from V and 7 bases from J, the gap between germline ends came to 13 bases. The CDR3 extends over 14 amino acids.

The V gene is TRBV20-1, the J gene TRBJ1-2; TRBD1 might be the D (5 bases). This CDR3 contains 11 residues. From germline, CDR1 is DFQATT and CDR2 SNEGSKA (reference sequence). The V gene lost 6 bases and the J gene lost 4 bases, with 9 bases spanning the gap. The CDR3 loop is CSAREAYGYTF. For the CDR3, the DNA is TGCAGTGCCAGGGAGGCCTATGGCTACACCTTC.

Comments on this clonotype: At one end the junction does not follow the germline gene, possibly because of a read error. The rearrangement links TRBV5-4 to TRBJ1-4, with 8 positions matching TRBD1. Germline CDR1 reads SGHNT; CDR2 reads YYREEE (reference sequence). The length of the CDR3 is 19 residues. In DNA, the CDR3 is TGCGCCAGCAGCCAAGAGCCCCAGGGGGCCCTTGCAACTAATGAAAAACTGTTTTTT. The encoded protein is CASSQEPQGALATNEKLFF. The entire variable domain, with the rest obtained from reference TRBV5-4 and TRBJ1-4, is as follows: ETGVTQSPTHLIKTRGQQVTLRCSSQSGHNTVSWYQQALGQGPQFIFQYYREEENGRGNFPPRFSGLQFPNYSSELNVNALELDDSALYLCASSQEPQGALATNEKLFFGSGTQLSVL.

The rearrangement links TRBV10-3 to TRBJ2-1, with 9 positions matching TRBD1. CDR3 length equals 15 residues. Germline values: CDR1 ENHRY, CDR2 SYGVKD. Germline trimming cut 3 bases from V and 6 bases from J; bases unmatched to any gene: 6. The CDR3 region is CAISDPGQGGNEQFF. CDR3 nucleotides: TGTGCCATCAGTGACCCGGGACAGGGAGGCAATGAGCAGTTCTTC.

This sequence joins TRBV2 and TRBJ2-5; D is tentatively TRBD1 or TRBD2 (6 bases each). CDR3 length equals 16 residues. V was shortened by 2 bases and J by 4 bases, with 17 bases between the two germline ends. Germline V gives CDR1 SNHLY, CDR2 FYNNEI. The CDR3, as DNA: TGTGCCAGCAGTGAACGTTGGGGGGCGAATAGAGAGACCCAGTACTTC. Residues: CASSERWGANRETQYF.

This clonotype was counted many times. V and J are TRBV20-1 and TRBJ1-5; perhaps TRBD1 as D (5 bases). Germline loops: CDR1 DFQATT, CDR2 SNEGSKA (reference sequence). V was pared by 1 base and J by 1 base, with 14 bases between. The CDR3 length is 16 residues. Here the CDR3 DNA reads TGCAGTGCTAGAGTTGCGGGGGGGGAGAGCAATCAGCCCCAGCATTTT. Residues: CSARVAGGESNQPQHF.

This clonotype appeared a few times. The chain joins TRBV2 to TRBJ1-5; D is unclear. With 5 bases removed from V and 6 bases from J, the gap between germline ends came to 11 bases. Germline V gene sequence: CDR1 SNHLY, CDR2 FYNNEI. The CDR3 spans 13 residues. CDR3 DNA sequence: TGTGCCAGCAGTACGATGGGAGGTCAGCCCCAGCATTTT. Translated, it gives CASSTMGGQPQHF.

The DNA for the CDR3 is TGTGCCAGCAGTTTAGGAGGGGGGGGAGCTAACTATGGCTACACCTTC. Translating it yields CASSLGGGGANYGYTF. The rearrangement uses TRBV12-3 or TRBV12-4 and TRBJ1-2, with TRBD1 as a possible D gene (6 bases). The V end lost 1 base, the J end lost 0 bases, and 12 bases lay between the germline ends. CDR3 length: 16 residues.

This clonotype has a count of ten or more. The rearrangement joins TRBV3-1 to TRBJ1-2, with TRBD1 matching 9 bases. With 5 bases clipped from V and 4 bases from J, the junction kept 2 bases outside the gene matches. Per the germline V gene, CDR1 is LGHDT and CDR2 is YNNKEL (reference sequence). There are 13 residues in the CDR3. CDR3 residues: CASSMGQGYGYTF. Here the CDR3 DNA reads TGTGCCAGCAGCATGGGACAGGGCTATGGCTACACCTTC.

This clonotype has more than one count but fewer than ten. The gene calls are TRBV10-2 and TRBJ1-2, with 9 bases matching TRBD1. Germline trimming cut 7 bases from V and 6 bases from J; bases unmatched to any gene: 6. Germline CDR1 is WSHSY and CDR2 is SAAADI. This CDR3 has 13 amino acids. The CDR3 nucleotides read TGCGCCAGCAACGCCGGGACAGGGAATGGCTACACCTTC. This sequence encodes CASNAGTGNGYTF.

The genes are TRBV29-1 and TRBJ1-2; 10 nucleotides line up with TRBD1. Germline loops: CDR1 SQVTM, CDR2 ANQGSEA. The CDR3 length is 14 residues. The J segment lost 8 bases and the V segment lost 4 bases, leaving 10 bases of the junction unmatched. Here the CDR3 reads CSVGPGTGAKGYTF. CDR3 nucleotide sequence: TGCAGCGTTGGACCCGGGACAGGGGCGAAGGGCTACACCTTC.

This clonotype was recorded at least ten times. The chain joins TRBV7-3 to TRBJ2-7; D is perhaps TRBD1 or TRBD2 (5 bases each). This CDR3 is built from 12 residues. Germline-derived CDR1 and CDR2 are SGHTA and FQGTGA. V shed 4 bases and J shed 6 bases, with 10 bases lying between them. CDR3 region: CASSSSGTEQYF. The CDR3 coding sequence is TGTGCCAGCAGCTCCTCAGGGACCGAGCAGTACTTC.

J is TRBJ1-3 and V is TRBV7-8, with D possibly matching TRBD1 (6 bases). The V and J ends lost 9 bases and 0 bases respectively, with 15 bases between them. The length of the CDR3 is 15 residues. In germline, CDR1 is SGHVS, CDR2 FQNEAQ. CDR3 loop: CASQRGGSSGNTIYF. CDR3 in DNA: TGTGCCAGTCAACGCGGGGGCTCCTCTGGAAACACCATATATTTT.

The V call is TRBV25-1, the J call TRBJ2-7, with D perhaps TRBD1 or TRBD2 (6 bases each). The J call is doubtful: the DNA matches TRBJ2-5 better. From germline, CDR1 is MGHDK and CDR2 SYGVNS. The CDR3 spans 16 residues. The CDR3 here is CASTPRGGNDQETQYF. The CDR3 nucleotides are TGTGCCAGCACCCCACGAGGGGGGAACGATCAAGAGACCCAGTACTTC.

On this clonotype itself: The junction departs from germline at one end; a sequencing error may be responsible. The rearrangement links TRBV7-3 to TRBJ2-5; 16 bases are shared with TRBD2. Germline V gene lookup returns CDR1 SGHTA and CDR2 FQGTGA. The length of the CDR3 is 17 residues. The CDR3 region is CAGSLGTSGGGDETQYF. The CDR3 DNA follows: TGTGCCGGCAGCTTAGGGACTAGCGGGGGGGGTGACGAGACCCAGTACTTC. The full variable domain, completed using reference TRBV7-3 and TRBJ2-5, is GAGVSQTPSNKVTEKGKYVELRCDPISGHTALYWYRQSLGQGPEFLIYFQGTGAADDSGLPNDRFFAVRPEGSVSTLKIQRTERGDSAVYLCAGSLGTSGGGDETQYFGPGTRLLVL.

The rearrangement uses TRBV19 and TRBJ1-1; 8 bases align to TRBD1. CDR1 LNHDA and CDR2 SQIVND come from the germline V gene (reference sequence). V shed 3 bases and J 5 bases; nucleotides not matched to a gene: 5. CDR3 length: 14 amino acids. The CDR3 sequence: CASSMQGAITEAFF. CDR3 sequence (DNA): TGTGCCAGTAGTATGCAGGGGGCGATTACTGAAGCTTTCTTT.